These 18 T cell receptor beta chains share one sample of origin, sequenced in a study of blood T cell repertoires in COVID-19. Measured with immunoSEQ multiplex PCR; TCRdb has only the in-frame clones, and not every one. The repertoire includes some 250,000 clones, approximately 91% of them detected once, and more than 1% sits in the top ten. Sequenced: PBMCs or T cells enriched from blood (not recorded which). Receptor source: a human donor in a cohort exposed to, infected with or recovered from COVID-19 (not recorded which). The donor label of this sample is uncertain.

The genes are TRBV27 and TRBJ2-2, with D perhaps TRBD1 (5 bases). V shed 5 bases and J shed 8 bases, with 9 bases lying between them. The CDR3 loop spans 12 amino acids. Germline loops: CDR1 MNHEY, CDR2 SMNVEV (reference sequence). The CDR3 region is CASSRQGGELFF. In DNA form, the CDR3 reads TGTGCCAGCAGTCGTCAGGGTGGGGAGCTGTTTTTT.

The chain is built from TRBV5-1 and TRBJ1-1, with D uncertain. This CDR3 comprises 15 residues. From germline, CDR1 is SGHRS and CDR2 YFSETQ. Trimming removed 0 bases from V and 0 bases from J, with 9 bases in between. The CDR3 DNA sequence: TGCGCCAGCAGCTTGGACGGGTACTTGAACACTGAAGCTTTCTTT. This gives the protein CASSLDGYLNTEAFF. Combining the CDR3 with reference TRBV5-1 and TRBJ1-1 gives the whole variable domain KAGVTQTPRYLIKTRGQQVTLSCSPISGHRSVSWYQQTPGQGLQFLFEYFSETQRNKGNFPGRFSGRQFSNSRSEMNVSTLELGDSALYLCASSLDGYLNTEAFFGQGTRLTVV.

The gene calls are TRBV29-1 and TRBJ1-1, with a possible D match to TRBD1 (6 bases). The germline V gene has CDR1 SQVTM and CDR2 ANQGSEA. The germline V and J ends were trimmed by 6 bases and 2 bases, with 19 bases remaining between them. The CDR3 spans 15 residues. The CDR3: CSVMDRLSLNTEAFF. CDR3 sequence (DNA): TGCAGCGTAATGGACAGATTATCTTTAAACACTGAAGCTTTCTTT.

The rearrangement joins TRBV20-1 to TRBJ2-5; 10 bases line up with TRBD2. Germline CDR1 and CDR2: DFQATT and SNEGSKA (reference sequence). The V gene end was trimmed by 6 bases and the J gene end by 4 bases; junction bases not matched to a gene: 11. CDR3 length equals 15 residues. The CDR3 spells CSASTSGAIRETQYF. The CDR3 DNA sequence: TGCAGTGCGAGTACTAGCGGGGCTATTCGAGAGACCCAGTACTTC.

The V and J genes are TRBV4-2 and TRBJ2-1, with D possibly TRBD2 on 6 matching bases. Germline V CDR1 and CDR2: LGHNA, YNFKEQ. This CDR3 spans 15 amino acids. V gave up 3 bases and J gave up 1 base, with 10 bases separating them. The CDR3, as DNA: TGTGCCAGCAGCCAGACTAGTGGGTCCTACAATGAGCAGTTCTTC. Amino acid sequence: CASSQTSGSYNEQFF.

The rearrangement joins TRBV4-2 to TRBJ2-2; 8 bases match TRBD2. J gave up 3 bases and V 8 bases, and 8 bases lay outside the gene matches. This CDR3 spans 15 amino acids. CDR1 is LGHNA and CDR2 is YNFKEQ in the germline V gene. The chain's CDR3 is CASSDGGADTGELFF. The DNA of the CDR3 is TGTGCCAGCTCTGACGGGGGGGCGGACACCGGGGAGCTGTTTTTT.

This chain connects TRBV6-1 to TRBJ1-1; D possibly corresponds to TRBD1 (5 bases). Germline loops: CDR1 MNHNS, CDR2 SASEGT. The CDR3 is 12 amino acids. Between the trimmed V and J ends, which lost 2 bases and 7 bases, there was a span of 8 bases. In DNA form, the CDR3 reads TGTGCCAGCAGTGAACGGGGGAATGAAGCTTTCTTT. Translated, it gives CASSERGNEAFF.

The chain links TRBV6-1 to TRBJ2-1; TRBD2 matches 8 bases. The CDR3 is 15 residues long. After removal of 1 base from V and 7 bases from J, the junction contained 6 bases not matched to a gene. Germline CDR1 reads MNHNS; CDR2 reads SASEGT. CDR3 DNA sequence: TGTGCCAGCAGTGAAGTGTCCTCGGGGGGGAATGAGCAGTTCTTC. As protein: CASSEVSSGGNEQFF.

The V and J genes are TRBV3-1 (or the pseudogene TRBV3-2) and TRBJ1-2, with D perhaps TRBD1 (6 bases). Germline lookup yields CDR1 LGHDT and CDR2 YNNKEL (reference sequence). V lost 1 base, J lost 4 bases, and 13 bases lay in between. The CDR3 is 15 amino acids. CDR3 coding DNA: TGTGCCAGCAGCCAAGGTCCCAGGGGTGGCTATGGCTACACCTTC. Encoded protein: CASSQGPRGGYGYTF.

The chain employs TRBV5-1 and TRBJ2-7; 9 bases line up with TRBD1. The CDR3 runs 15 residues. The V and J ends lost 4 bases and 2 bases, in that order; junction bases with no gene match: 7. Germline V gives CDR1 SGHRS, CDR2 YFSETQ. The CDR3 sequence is CASSRGGTGTYEQYF. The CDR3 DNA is TGCGCCAGCAGCCGCGGCGGGACAGGGACCTACGAGCAGTACTTC.

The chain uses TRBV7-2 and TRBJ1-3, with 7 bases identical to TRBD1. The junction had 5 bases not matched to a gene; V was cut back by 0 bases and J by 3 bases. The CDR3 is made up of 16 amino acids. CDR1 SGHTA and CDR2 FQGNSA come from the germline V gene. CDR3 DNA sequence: TGTGCCAGCAGCTTAGCGCAGGGGGTTTATGGAAACACCATATATTTT. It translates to CASSLAQGVYGNTIYF.

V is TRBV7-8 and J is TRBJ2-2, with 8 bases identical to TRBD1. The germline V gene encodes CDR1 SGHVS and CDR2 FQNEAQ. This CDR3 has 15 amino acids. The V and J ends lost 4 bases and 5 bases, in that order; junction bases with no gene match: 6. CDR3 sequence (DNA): TGTGCCAGCAGCTACCGACAGGGGCAAACCGGGGAGCTGTTTTTT. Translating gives CASSYRQGQTGELFF.

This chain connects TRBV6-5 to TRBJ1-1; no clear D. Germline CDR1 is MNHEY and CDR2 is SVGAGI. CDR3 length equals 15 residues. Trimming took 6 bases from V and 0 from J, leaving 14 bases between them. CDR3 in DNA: TGTGCCAGCAGCCCCAATGGACTCATGAACACTGAAGCTTTCTTT. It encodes CASSPNGLMNTEAFF.

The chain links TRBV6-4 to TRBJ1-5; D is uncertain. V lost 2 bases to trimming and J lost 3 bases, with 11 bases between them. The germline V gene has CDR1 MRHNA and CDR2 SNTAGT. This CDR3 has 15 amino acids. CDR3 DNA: TGTGCCAGCAGTGACGAGGCCGGTTTCAATCAGCCCCAGCATTTT. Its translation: CASSDEAGFNQPQHF.

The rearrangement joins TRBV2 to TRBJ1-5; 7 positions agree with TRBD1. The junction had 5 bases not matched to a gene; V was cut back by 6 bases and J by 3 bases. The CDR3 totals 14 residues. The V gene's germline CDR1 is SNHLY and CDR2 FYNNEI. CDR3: CASRKTGTNQPQHF. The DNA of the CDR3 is TGTGCCAGCAGAAAGACAGGGACCAATCAGCCCCAGCATTTT.

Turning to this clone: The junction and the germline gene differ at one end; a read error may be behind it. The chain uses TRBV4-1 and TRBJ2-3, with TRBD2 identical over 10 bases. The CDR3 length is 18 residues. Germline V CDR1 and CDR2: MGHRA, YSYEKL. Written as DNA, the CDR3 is TGCGCCAGCAGTCAAGCGGTAGCGGGGGGCCCTCACACAGATACGCAGTATTTT. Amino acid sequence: CASSQAVAGGPHTDTQYF.

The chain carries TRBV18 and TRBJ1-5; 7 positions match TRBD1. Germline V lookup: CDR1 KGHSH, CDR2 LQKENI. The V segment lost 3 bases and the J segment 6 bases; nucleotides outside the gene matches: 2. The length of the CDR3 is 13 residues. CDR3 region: CASSPDRAQPQHF. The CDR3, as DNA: TGTGCCAGCTCACCCGACAGGGCTCAGCCCCAGCATTTT.

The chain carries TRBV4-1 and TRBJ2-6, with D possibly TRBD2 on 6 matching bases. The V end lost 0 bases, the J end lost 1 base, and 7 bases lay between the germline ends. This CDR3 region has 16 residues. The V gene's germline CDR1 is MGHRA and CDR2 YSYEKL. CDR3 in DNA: TGCGCCAGCAGCCAAGAGGAGGGATCTGGGGCCAACGTCCTGACTTTC. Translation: CASSQEEGSGANVLTF.